Following are 11 T cell receptor beta chains from one sample sequenced in a study of blood T cells in healthy people across ages. Combining a sample-barcoded 5' primer with a J-beta primer mix, a second PCR ran for about 7 to 11 cycles. TCRdb reprocessed the 5' RACE reads with MiXCR, giving one entry per CDR3 protein. Of hundreds of thousands of distinct CDR3 sequences listed, approximately 52% are singletons. Sequencing was done on a sample of blood. The receptors here all came from a man in his sixties in good health.

Only one count was recorded for this clonotype. A much larger clone sits a single nucleotide away, making a read error possible. The chain carries TRBV27 and TRBJ2-7; 7 bases agree with TRBD2. After removal of 6 bases from V and 5 bases from J, the junction contained 4 bases not matched to a gene. CDR1 and CDR2 from the germline V gene are MNHEY and SMNVEV (reference sequence). The CDR3 has 12 amino acids. In DNA, the CDR3 is TGTGCCAGCAGCCCCCGGGGGGACGAGCAGTACTTC. Protein product: CASSPRGDEQYF.

This clonotype was counted at least ten times. The chain employs TRBV2 and TRBJ2-7, with D possibly matching TRBD1 (7 bases). Germline V gene lookup returns CDR1 SNHLY and CDR2 FYNNEI. The V gene lost 8 bases and the J gene lost 2 bases, with 13 bases spanning the gap. The CDR3 extends over 13 amino acids. CDR3 DNA sequence: TGTGCCAGCGGGTCAGGGGGGCCCTACGAGCAGTACTTC. This gives the protein CASGSGGPYEQYF. The full variable domain, rest sourced from reference TRBV2 and TRBJ2-7, is EPEVTQTPSHQVTQMGQEVILRCVPISNHLYFYWYRQILGQKVEFLVSFYNNEISEKSEIFDDQFSVERPDGSNFTLKIRSTKLEDSAMYFCASGSGGPYEQYFGPGTRLTVT.

In its sample, this clonotype was seen many times. This chain links TRBV28 with TRBJ2-5, with D tentatively TRBD2 (5 bases). The CDR3 is 13 amino acids. Germline V gene lookup returns CDR1 MDHEN and CDR2 SYDVKM. V shed 2 bases and J shed 6 bases, with 10 bases lying between them. The CDR3 protein is CASSLGVGKTQYF. DNA of the CDR3: TGTGCCAGCAGTTTAGGAGTCGGGAAGACCCAGTACTTC. Looking up the rest from reference TRBV28 and TRBJ2-5 gives the full variable domain: DVKVTQSSRYLVKRTGEKVFLECVQDMDHENMFWYRQDPGLGLRLIYFSYDVKMKEKGDIPEGYSVSREKKERFSLILESASTNQTSMYLCASSLGVGKTQYFGPGTRLLVL.

The chain employs TRBV7-2 and TRBJ2-3, with D unresolved. Germline V gene sequence: CDR1 SGHTA, CDR2 FQGNSA. The CDR3 is made up of 15 amino acids. The V end was cut by 5 bases, the J end by 2 bases, with 14 bases between. CDR3 loop: CASSLNRQITDTQYF. CDR3 bases: TGTGCCAGCAGCCTTAATAGACAAATCACAGATACGCAGTATTTT.

The chain couples TRBV4-3 to TRBJ2-3, with no clear D. Germline lookup yields CDR1 LGHNA and CDR2 YSLEER. The CDR3 runs to 13 residues. The V end was cut by 4 bases, the J end by 4 bases, with 9 bases between. The CDR3 is CASSRLVSDTQYF. The CDR3 DNA follows: TGCGCCAGCAGCCGCCTCGTTTCAGATACGCAGTATTTT.

This clonotype has at least ten counts. This sequence joins TRBV6-2 or TRBV6-3 and TRBJ1-2; 8 bases line up with TRBD1. Germline CDR1 and CDR2: MNHEY and SVGEGT. This CDR3 spans 12 amino acids. The junction had 4 bases not matched to a gene; V was cut back by 5 bases and J by 8 bases. The CDR3 DNA follows: TGTGCCAGCAGTGAGGGGACAGGCGGCTACACCTTC. Translating gives CASSEGTGGYTF.

This clonotype came up a few times. The chain combines TRBV9 with TRBJ2-7; D perhaps matches TRBD2 (5 bases). Near its end, the DNA agrees better with TRBJ2-4, so the J call may be wrong. Looked up from germline, CDR1 is SGDLS and CDR2 is YYNGEE. This CDR3 comprises 13 residues. The CDR3 here is CASSEGEGNIQYF. The CDR3, as DNA: TGTGCCAGCAGCGAGGGAGAGGGAAACATTCAGTACTTC.

This clonotype was seen a few times. The chain carries TRBV10-3 and TRBJ1-1, with no clear D. V lost 11 bases and J lost 4, with 5 bases in between. This CDR3 comprises 9 residues. The V gene's germline CDR1 is ENHRY and CDR2 SYGVKD. The CDR3 sequence: CASGTEAFF. In DNA form, the CDR3 reads TGTGCCTCCGGCACTGAAGCTTTCTTT.

In its sample, this clonotype was seen a few times. J is TRBJ2-7 and V is TRBV7-2; 8 bases map to TRBD2. CDR1 is SGHTA, CDR2 FQGNSA, per germline. This CDR3 comprises 16 residues. V was pared by 5 bases and J by 5 bases, with 14 bases of the junction left unmatched. The CDR3 region is CASSAPTGTSMHEQYF. The CDR3 region has the DNA TGTGCCAGCAGCGCCCCAACCGGGACTAGTATGCACGAGCAGTACTTC.

In the case of this clonotype: A single base separates this from a much larger clone, so it may be a read error. V usage is TRBV11-1 and J usage is TRBJ2-4; the match to TRBD2 covers 14 bases. The CDR3 loop spans 14 amino acids. Germline V lookup: CDR1 SGHAT, CDR2 FQDESV (reference sequence). The CDR3 reads CASSIAGLAGEQYF. CDR3 DNA: TGTGCCAGCAGCATAGCGGGACTAGCGGGAGAGCAGTACTTC.

The rearrangement joins TRBV6-2 or TRBV6-3 to TRBJ2-5, with D tentatively TRBD2 (5 bases). Germline V gene data show CDR1 as MNHEY and CDR2 as SVGEGT. The CDR3 is 13 amino acids. Trimming removed 2 bases from V and 4 bases from J, with 8 bases in between. The CDR3 region is CASSYLEGETQYF. The DNA of the CDR3 is TGTGCCAGCAGTTACCTAGAGGGAGAGACCCAGTACTTC.